This T cell receptor beta chain was observed in a study of regulatory T cells in long-lasting Graves disease. Documented time point: newly diagnosed GD, antithyroid drugs for less than 3 months. From PBMCs, RNA was extracted and then used to make the TCR library. Remarks on this clonotype: The antigen is undetermined.

Arm-PCR with iRepertoire HTBI primers amplified the CDR3 regions for these TCR beta libraries. Per the authors' pipeline: Overall, samples carried over 60 TRBV and 14 TRBJ segments. TCRdb called the multiplex PCR reads again in MiXCR, with one record for every CDR3 protein. TCRdb's processing, not the authors', yielded these V and J calls. The table records a few hundred thousand distinct CDR3 sequences, more than 15% of them present only once. The study's findings and limits: The study found lower TCR diversity in persistent Graves' patients than in newly diagnosed ones.

This sample also belongs to another study, concerning T cells in Graves' hyperthyroidism and ophthalmopathy. Per that study: A set of HTBI primers served as the primers for a first-round RT-PCR of the TCR CDR3.

The receptor's source is a woman aged 25 to 39 with Graves disease. The sample here was peripheral blood mononuclear cells (PBMCs), taken at new diagnosis, from a patient treated with antithyroid drugs.

Here the CDR3 reads CSVVTSGRGYEQFF. Written as DNA, the CDR3 is TGCAGCGTCGTGACTAGCGGGAGGGGATATGAGCAGTTCTTC. The chain links TRBV29-1 to TRBJ2-1, with 14 bases identical to TRBD2. Germline V gene lookup returns CDR1 SQVTM and CDR2 ANQGSEA. This CDR3 has 14 amino acids. J was trimmed by 8 bases and V by 6 bases; bases with no gene match: 6.